The rows below give T cell receptor beta chains drawn from one sample of a study of T cell repertoires in cytomegalovirus infection. TCRdb re-called the reads through MiXCR, storing one row per CDR3 protein. Here the sample spans some 500,000 distinct CDR3 sequences, just under 40% being singletons. For these TCRs, the target antigens are not known. The sequenced sample was cultured PBMCs, obtained from culture after CMV antigen stimulation. The receptors originated from a human donor in good health (CMV status not recorded). Some clones in this sample may be carry-over from other donors' samples. Each CDR3 is given with its conserved first and last residue.

j_gene: TRBJ2-7; v_gene: TRBV29-1; CDR3aa: CSAGTSGRSEQYF
j_gene: TRBJ2-5; v_gene: TRBV5-5; CDR3aa: CASGVGPAGKTQYF
j_gene: TRBJ2-3; v_gene: TRBV27; CDR3aa: CASTGLAGTTDTQYF
j_gene: TRBJ1-2; v_gene: TRBV7-4; CDR3aa: CASLDGPEYGYTF
j_gene: TRBJ1-6; v_gene: TRBV6-1; CDR3aa: CASSITGMYSPLHF
j_gene: TRBJ1-1; v_gene: TRBV7-2; CDR3aa: CASSLFRGGNTEAFF
j_gene: TRBJ1-1; v_gene: TRBV4-1; CDR3aa: CASSQGGEAFF
j_gene: TRBJ2-5; v_gene: TRBV19; CDR3aa: CASSITGKETQYF
j_gene: TRBJ2-3; v_gene: TRBV3-1; CDR3aa: CASSHLAGPHTDTQYF
j_gene: TRBJ2-5; v_gene: TRBV7-2; CDR3aa: CASSSRPQETQYF
j_gene: TRBJ2-1; v_gene: TRBV28; CDR3aa: CASLFGQANYNEQFF
j_gene: TRBJ2-6; v_gene: TRBV19; CDR3aa: CASAPGLAGAISGANVLTF
j_gene: TRBJ2-2; v_gene: TRBV7-6; CDR3aa: CASSSGGELFF
j_gene: TRBJ2-1; v_gene: TRBV19; CDR3aa: CASSTPSTGSRDEQFF
j_gene: TRBJ2-7; v_gene: TRBV7-2; CDR3aa: CASSLVTGTYEQYF
j_gene: TRBJ2-5; v_gene: TRBV10-3; CDR3aa: CAIRERGGQETQYF